Listed here is a single TCR beta chain. Its antigen is unknown. These data originate in a study of a mutant IDH1 vaccine in newly diagnosed glioma. Libraries were prepared by immunoSEQ multiplex PCR; TCRdb keeps only in-frame clonotypes and omits some of them. Counted here are approximately 80,000 clones, around nine tenths occurring once; the ten biggest clones make up under 0.6%. The CDR3 runs 16 residues. Germline V gives CDR1 SEHNR, CDR2 FQNEAQ (reference sequence). V was trimmed by 5 bases and J by 7 bases, leaving 18 bases between them. Time point specified: week 5, during vaccination. The investigators gave 300 ug of mutant IDH1 20-mer peptide in each vaccine dose, together with topical imiquimod.

The gene calls are TRBV7-9 and TRBJ1-6; D uncertain. The receptor was isolated from a woman in her forties or fifties with glioma. Sequencing used PBMCs, obtained from a glioma patient whose treatment included an IDH1 peptide vaccine. CDR3 sequence: CASSRKKGQINSPLHF. The CDR3 DNA follows: TGTGCCAGCAGCCGAAAAAAGGGCCAAATCAATTCACCCCTCCACTTT.